This entry describes one T cell receptor (beta chain). Antigen specificity is unknown. These data belong to a study of STAT3 mutations in large granular lymphocyte leukemia. Study information: Over half of T-LGLL patients had one or more immunosuppressive regimens. Study-level findings and limits: Every T-LGLL patient had at least one immunodominant TCRbeta clonotype.

Measured with immunoSEQ multiplex PCR; TCRdb has only the in-frame clones, and not every one. The sample consists of more than 2,500 clones, approximately 88% of them appearing once. Trimming left V 7 bases short and J 6 bases short, with 18 bases between. The CDR3 is made up of 13 amino acids. Germline CDR1 SQVTM, CDR2 ANQGSEA. The receptor comes from a man aged 35 to 55 with T-cell large granular lymphocyte leukemia. Some clones in this sample may be carry-over from other donors' samples. This chain joins TRBV29-1 and TRBJ1-1; perhaps TRBD1 as D (6 bases). Sequencing was performed on peripheral blood mononuclear cells. Here the CDR3 reads CSAIQGIKSEAFF. Here the CDR3 DNA reads TGCAGCGCTATCCAGGGGATTAAGTCTGAAGCTTTCTTT.